The clone carrying this T cell receptor (beta chain) occurred many times. Its cognate antigen is unknown. CDR3 size: 13 residues. Trimming shortened V by 3 bases and J by 7 bases, and 10 bases separated the two germline ends. The germline gives CDR1 MDHEN, CDR2 SYDVKM. This record belongs to a study of identical twins. Study-wide findings and caveats: Abundant beta clonotypes from cord blood bore fewer insertions; memory repertoires lacked this pattern. Donors were not followed over many years; analysis was cross-sectional. Models underestimated how often monozygotic twins shared out-of-frame TCR alpha. Invariant MAIT and iNKT cells are populations that could partly confound zero-insertion analyses.

TCRdb called the 5' RACE reads again in MiXCR, with one record for every CDR3 protein. The sample contains some 630,000 distinct CDR3 sequences, roughly 7.1% of which appear only once. These data were likewise used in another study, on yellow fever vaccine responses in identical twins.

This TCR derives from a young woman in good health. Sequencing was performed on PBMCs. The genes are TRBV28 and TRBJ1-5; TRBD1 is a possible D gene (5 bases). The CDR3 is CASSFGGDQPQHF. The DNA for the CDR3 is TGTGCCAGCAGTTTTGGCGGGGACCAGCCCCAGCATTTT.